Described below is a single T cell receptor (beta chain) sequence and its context. The data belong to a study of blood T cell repertoires in COVID-19. Looking at the study overall: The United States, Italy and Spain provided the acute and convalescent COVID-19 samples. T cells, B-cell-depleted T cells, or PBMCs supplied cDNA or gDNA.

Recruited during active infection, patients (from Seattle) were subsequently followed longitudinally. Under the authors' procedure: Amplification of reference gene primers was used by the study to estimate nucleated cell counts. Using immunoSEQ multiplex PCR, the repertoire was profiled, and TCRdb retains in-frame clones only, with some absent. For V, J and clone size, that table is used; D and trimming come from the DNA. This sample has some 46,000 clones; 80% to 90% occur once, and the top ten carry under 40%. The J segment lost 5 bases and the V segment lost 0 bases, leaving 6 bases of the junction unmatched. CDR1 is SGHVS and CDR2 is FNYEAQ in the germline V gene. This CDR3 is 16 amino acids long.

The V call is TRBV7-6, the J call TRBJ2-5; 10 nucleotides agree with TRBD1. Sample: peripheral blood. The source is a woman of 80 years or more with COVID-19, enrolled during active disease. Written as DNA, the CDR3 is TGTGCCAGCAGCTTAGCGAGACAGGGGGCGGGTGAGACCCAGTACTTC. Its translation is CASSLARQGAGETQYF. Looking up the rest from reference TRBV7-6 and TRBJ2-5 gives the full variable domain: GAGVSQSPRYKVTKRGQDVALRCDPISGHVSLYWYRQALGQGPEFLTYFNYEAQQDKSGLPNDRFSAERPEGSISTLTIQRTEQRDSAMYRCASSLARQGAGETQYFGPGTRLLVL.